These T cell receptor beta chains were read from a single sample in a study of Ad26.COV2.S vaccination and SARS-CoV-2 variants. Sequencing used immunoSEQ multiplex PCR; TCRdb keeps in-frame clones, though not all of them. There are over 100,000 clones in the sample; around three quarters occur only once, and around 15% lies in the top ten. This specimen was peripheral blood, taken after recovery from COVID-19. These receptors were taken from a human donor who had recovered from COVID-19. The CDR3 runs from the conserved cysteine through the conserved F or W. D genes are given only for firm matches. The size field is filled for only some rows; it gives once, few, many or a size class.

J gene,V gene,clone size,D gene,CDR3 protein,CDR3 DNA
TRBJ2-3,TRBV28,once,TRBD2,CASSFARGRGVGADTQYF,TGTGCCAGCAGTTTTGCGAGGGGCCGGGGGGTAGGAGCAGATACGCAGTATTTT
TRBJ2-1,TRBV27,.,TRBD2,CASSLPSGGDEQFF,TGTGCCAGCAGTTTACCTAGCGGTGGGGATGAGCAGTTCTTC
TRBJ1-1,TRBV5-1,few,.,CASSSEEGDTEAFF,TGCGCCAGCAGCTCCGAAGAGGGGGACACTGAAGCTTTCTTT
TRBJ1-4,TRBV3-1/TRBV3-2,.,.,CASSQNGINEKLFF,TGTGCCAGCAGCCAAAACGGGATAAATGAAAAACTGTTTTTT
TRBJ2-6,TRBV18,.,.,CASSLRTASSGANVLTF,TGTGCCAGCTCTTTGAGGACAGCTAGCTCTGGGGCCAACGTCCTGACTTTC
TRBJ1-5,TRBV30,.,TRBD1,CAWNTGGNQPQHF,TGTGCCTGGAATACAGGGGGCAATCAGCCCCAGCATTTT
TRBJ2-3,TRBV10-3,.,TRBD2,CAISDVLLAGGTDTQYF,TGTGCCATCAGTGACGTCTTACTAGCGGGGGGCACAGATACGCAGTATTTT
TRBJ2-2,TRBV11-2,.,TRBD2,CASSLDLTSGNTGELFF,TGTGCCAGCAGCTTAGATCTAACTAGCGGGAACACCGGGGAGCTGTTTTTT
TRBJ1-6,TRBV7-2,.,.,CASSLARTRPLHF,TGTGCCAGCAGCTTAGCCAGGACAAGGCCCCTCCACTTT
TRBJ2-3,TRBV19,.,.,CASSIRENRDTQYF,TGTGCCAGTAGTATCCGGGAGAATCGAGATACGCAGTATTTT
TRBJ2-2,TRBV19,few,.,CASITPGGANTGELFF,TGTGCCAGTATCACCCCCGGGGGTGCGAACACCGGGGAGCTGTTTTTT
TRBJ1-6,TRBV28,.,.,CASSEGPRINSPLHF,TGTGCCAGCAGTGAGGGCCCCCGCATAAATTCACCCCTCCACTTT
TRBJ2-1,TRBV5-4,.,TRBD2,CASSLAVAGEDEQFF,TGTGCCAGCAGCTTGGCGGTAGCGGGGGAGGATGAGCAGTTCTTC
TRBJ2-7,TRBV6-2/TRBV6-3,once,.,CASSLKQESYEQYF,TGTGCCAGCAGCCTTAAACAGGAATCTTACGAGCAGTACTTC
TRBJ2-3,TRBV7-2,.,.,CASSLGLDTDTQYF,TGTGCCAGCAGCTTAGGGCTCGACACAGATACGCAGTATTTT
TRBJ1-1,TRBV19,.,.,CASGGNTEAFF,TGTGCCAGCGGGGGGAACACTGAAGCTTTCTTT
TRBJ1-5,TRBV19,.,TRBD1,CASSPTRDRASNQPQHF,TGTGCCAGTAGCCCGACTAGAGACAGGGCTAGCAATCAGCCCCAGCATTTT
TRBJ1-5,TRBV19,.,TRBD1,CASSIIGQGGQPQHF,TGTGCCAGTAGTATTATAGGGCAGGGGGGTCAGCCCCAGCATTTT
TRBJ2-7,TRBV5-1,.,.,CASSGSNSYEQYF,TGCGCCAGCAGTGGGTCTAACTCCTACGAGCAGTACTTC
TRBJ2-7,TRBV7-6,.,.,CASSLSRGSYEQYF,TGTGCCAGCAGCTTATCCCGCGGCTCCTACGAGCAGTACTTC
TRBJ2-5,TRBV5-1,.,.,CASSNRPLLPTGQETQYF,TGCGCCAGCAGCAACCGGCCTCTTCTGCCGACAGGTCAAGAGACCCAGTACTTC
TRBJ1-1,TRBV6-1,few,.,CASSDGPVMNTEAFF,TGTGCCAGCAGTGACGGGCCAGTGATGAACACTGAAGCTTTCTTT
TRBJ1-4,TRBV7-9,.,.,CASSLARGRNEKLFF,TGTGCCAGCAGCTTAGCTCGGGGGCGTAATGAAAAACTGTTTTTT
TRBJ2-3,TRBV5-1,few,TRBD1,CASSPGTGGLGRTDTQYF,TGCGCCAGCAGCCCCGGGACAGGGGGCCTGGGCCGCACAGATACGCAGTATTTT
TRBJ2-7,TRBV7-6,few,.,CASSPQGRANSYEQYF,TGTGCCAGCAGCCCTCAGGGCAGGGCGAACTCCTACGAGCAGTACTTC
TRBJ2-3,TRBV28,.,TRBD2,CASRRRLAGYTDTQYF,TGTGCCAGCAGAAGAAGACTAGCGGGATACACAGATACGCAGTATTTT
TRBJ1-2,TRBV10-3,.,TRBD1,CAISDLTGGNYGYTF,TGTGCCATCAGTGATCTTACAGGGGGCAACTATGGCTACACCTTC
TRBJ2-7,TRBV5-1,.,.,CASSLVQLSQTGYEQYF,TGCGCCAGCAGCTTGGTCCAACTCTCCCAAACAGGCTACGAGCAGTACTTC
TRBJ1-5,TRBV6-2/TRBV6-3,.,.,CASSYGGPRNQPQHF,TGTGCCAGCAGTTACGGCGGTCCGAGAAATCAGCCCCAGCATTTT
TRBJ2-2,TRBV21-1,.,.,CASSKKRRGRSGELFF,TGTGCCAGCAGCAAAAAACGCAGGGGGAGGAGCGGGGAGCTGTTTTTT
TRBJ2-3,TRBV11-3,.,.,CASSSAGFGSQYF,TGTGCCAGCAGCTCCGCAGGGTTTGGGTCGCAGTATTTT
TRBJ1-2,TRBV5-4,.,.,CASSRNPASGYTF,TGTGCCAGCAGCCGAAATCCGGCTAGTGGCTACACCTTC
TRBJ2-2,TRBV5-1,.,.,CASSLTGAGELFF,TGCGCCAGCAGCTTGACCGGGGCCGGGGAGCTGTTTTTT
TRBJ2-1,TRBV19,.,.,CASSPLAEADNEQFF,TGTGCCAGTAGTCCCCTGGCGGAGGCTGACAATGAGCAGTTCTTC
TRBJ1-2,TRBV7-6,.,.,CAVGPGQANVYGYTF,TGTGCCGTTGGGCCAGGGCAAGCTAATGTCTATGGCTACACCTTC
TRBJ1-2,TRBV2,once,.,CASNLQGGYGYTF,TGTGCCAGCAACTTACAGGGCGGCTATGGCTACACCTTC
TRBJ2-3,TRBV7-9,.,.,CASSLVQGGQYF,TGTGCCAGCAGCTTAGTGCAGGGAGGGCAGTATTTT
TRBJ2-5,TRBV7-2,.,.,CASSFSGYQETQYF,TGTGCCAGCAGCTTTTCAGGGTACCAAGAGACCCAGTACTTC
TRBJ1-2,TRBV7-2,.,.,CASSFDMGEGYTF,TGTGCCAGCAGCTTTGACATGGGTGAGGGCTACACCTTC
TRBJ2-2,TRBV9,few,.,CASSLSNTGELFF,TGTGCCAGCTCCCTCTCCAACACCGGGGAGCTGTTTTTT
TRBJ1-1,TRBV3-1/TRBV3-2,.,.,CASSQEAANTEAFF,TGTGCCAGCAGCCAAGAGGCAGCCAACACTGAAGCTTTCTTT
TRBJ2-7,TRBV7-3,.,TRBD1,CASSEDRGEQYF,TGTGCCAGCAGCGAAGACAGGGGGGAGCAGTACTTC
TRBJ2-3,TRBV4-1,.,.,CASSQILDTQYF,TGCGCCAGCAGCCAAATATTAGATACGCAGTATTTT
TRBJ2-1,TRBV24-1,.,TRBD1,CATSDSSQGGHNEQFF,TGTGCCACCAGTGATTCATCACAGGGGGGCCACAATGAGCAGTTCTTC
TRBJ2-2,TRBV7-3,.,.,CASSTFTGELFF,TGTGCCAGCAGCACCTTCACCGGGGAGCTGTTTTTT
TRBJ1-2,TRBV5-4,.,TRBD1,CASSLEWGQGGVSGYTF,TGTGCCAGCAGCTTGGAATGGGGACAGGGAGGCGTTTCTGGCTACACCTTC
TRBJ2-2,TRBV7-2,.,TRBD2,CASSLVASGGTGELFF,TGTGCCAGCAGCTTAGTGGCTAGCGGGGGAACCGGGGAGCTGTTTTTT
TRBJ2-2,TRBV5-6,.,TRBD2,CASSLGKRGGYTGELFF,TGTGCCAGCAGCTTGGGGAAGCGGGGGGGCTACACCGGGGAGCTGTTTTTT
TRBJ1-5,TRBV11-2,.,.,CASSKTYSGSGQPQHF,TGTGCCAGCAGCAAAACTTATTCCGGTTCAGGGCAGCCCCAGCATTTT
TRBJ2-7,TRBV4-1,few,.,CASSQAVQNYEQYF,TGCGCCAGCAGCCAGGCGGTTCAGAACTACGAGCAGTACTTC
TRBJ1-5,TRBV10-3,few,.,CAISESSWAGQPQHF,TGTGCCATCAGTGAGTCTAGCTGGGCCGGTCAGCCCCAGCATTTT
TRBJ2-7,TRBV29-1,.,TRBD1,CSVETGSESYEQYF,TGCAGCGTGGAGACAGGGTCCGAGTCCTACGAGCAGTACTTC